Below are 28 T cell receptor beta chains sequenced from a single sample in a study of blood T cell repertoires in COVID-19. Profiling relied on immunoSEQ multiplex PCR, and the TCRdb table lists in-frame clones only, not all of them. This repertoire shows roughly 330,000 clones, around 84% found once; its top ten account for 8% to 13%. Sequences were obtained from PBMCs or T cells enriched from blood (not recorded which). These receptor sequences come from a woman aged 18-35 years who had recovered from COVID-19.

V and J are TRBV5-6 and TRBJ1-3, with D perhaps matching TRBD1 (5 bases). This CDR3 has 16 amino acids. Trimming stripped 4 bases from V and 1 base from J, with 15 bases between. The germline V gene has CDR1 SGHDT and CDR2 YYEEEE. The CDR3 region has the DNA TGTGCCAGCAGCCCCCCCTGGGGCGATTCTGGAAACACCATATATTTT. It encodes CASSPPWGDSGNTIYF.

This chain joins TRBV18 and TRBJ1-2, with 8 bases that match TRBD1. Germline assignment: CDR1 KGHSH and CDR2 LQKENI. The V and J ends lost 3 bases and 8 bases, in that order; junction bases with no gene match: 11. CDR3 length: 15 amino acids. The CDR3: CASSPQTGAPQGYTF. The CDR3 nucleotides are TGTGCCAGCTCACCTCAGACAGGGGCCCCTCAGGGCTACACCTTC.

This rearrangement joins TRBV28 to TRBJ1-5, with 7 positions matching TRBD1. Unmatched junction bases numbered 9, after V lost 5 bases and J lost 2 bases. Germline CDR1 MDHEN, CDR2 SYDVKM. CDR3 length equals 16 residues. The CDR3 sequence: CASSRIGGGGNQPQHF. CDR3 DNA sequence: TGTGCCAGCAGTAGAATAGGGGGCGGTGGCAATCAGCCCCAGCATTTT.

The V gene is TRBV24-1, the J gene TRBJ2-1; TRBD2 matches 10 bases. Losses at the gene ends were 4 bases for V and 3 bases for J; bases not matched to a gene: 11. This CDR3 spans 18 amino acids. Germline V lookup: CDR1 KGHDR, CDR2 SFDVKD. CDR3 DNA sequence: TGTGCCACCAGTGAATCCAGCGGGGGGGCATTAGGCTACAATGAGCAGTTCTTC. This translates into CATSESSGGALGYNEQFF.

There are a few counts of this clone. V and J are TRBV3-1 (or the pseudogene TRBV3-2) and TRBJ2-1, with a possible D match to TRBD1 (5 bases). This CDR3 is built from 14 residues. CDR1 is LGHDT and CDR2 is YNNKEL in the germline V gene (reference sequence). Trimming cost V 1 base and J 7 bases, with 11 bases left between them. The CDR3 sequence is CASSQVLTVNEQFF. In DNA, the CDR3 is TGTGCCAGCAGCCAAGTACTGACAGTTAATGAGCAGTTCTTC.

The CDR3 loop is CASSLRRLAGGPPDGTQYF. The CDR3, as DNA: TGCGCCAGCAGCTTGCGCCGACTAGCGGGAGGACCCCCAGATGGGACGCAGTATTTT. This chain connects TRBV5-1 to TRBJ2-3; 13 nucleotides align to TRBD2. This CDR3 contains 19 residues. V lost 1 base, J lost 9 bases, and 17 bases stayed unmatched. CDR1 is SGHRS, CDR2 YFSETQ, per germline. The variable domain in full, with the rest retrieved from reference TRBV5-1 and TRBJ2-3, is KAGVTQTPRYLIKTRGQQVTLSCSPISGHRSVSWYQQTPGQGLQFLFEYFSETQRNKGNFPGRFSGRQFSNSRSEMNVSTLELGDSALYLCASSLRRLAGGPPDGTQYFGPGTRLTVL.

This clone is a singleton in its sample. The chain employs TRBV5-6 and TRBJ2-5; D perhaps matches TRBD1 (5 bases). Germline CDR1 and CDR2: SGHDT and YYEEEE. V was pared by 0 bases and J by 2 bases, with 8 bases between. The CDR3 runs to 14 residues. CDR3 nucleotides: TGTGCCAGCAGCTTGGTGACAGTTCAAGAGACCCAGTACTTC. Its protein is CASSLVTVQETQYF.

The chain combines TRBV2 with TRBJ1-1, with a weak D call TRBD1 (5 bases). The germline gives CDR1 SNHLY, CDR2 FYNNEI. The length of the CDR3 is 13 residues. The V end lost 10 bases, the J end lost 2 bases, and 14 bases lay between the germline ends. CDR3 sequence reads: CATRGGTNTEAFF. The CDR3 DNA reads TGTGCCACCCGGGGGGGGACCAACACTGAAGCTTTCTTT.

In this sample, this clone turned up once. The CDR3 region is CASSFWGAFQETQYF. The CDR3 bases are TGCGCCAGCAGCTTCTGGGGAGCATTTCAAGAGACCCAGTACTTC. This chain connects TRBV5-1 to TRBJ2-5; tentatively, D is TRBD2 (5 bases). Germline assignment: CDR1 SGHRS and CDR2 YFSETQ. Trimming stripped 2 bases from V and 2 bases from J, with 13 bases between. This CDR3 contains 15 residues.

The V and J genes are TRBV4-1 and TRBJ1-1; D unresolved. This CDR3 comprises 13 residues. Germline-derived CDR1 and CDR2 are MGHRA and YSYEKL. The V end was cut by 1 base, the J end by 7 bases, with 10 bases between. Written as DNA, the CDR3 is TGCGCCAGCAGCCAAGCATGGAGGGATGAAGCTTTCTTT. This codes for CASSQAWRDEAFF.

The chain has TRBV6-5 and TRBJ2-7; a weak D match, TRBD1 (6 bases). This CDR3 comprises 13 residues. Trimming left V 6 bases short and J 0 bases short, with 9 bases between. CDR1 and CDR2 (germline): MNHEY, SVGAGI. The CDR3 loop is CASRSDSSYEQYF. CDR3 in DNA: TGTGCCAGCAGATCGGACAGCTCCTACGAGCAGTACTTC.

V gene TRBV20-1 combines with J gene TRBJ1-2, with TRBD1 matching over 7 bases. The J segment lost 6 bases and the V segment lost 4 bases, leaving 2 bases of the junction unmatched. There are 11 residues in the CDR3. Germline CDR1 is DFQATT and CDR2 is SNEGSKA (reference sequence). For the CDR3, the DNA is TGCAGTGCTACCGGGACAGATGGCTACACCTTC. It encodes CSATGTDGYTF.

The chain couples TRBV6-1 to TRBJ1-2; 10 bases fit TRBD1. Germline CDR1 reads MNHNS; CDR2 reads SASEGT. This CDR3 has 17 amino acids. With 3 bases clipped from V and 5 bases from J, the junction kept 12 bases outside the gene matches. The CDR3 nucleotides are TGTGCCAGCAGTGAGGGATTAGGACAGGGGGTTCGATATGGCTACACCTTC. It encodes CASSEGLGQGVRYGYTF.

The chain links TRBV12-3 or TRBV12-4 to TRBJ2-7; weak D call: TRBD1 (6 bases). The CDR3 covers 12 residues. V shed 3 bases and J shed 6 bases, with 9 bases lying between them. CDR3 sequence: CASSLGAAEQYF. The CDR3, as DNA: TGTGCCAGCAGTTTGGGGGCTGCCGAGCAGTACTTC.

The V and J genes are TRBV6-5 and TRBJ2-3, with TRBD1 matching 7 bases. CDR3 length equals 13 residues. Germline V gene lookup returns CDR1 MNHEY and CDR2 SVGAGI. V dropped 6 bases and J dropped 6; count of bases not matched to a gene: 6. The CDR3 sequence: CASSTGVTDTQYF. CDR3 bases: TGTGCCAGCAGCACAGGGGTAACGGATACGCAGTATTTT.

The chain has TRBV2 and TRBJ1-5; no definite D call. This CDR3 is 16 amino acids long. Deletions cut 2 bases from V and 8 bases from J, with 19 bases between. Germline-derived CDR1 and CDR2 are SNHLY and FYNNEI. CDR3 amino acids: CASSEFPRTGMKPQHF. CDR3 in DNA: TGTGCCAGCAGTGAATTCCCCCGAACGGGGATGAAGCCCCAGCATTTT.

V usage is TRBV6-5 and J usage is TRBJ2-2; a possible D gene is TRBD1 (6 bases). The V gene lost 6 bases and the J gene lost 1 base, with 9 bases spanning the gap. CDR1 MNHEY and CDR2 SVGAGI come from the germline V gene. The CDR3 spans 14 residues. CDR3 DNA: TGTGCCAGCAGCAGGGGCCAGAACACCGGGGAGCTGTTTTTT. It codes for CASSRGQNTGELFF.

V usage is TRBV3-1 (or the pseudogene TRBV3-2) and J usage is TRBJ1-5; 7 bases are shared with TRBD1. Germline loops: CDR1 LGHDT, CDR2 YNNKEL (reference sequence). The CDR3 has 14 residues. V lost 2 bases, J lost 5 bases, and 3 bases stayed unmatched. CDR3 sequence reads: CASSQRDRHQPQHF. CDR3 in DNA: TGTGCCAGCAGCCAACGGGACAGACATCAGCCCCAGCATTTT.

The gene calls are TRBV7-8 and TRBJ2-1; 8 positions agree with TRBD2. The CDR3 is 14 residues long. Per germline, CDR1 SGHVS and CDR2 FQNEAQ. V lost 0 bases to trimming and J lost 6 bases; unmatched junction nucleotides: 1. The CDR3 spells CASSLAGTSNEQFF. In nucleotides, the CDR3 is TGTGCCAGCAGCTTAGCCGGGACTAGCAATGAGCAGTTCTTC.

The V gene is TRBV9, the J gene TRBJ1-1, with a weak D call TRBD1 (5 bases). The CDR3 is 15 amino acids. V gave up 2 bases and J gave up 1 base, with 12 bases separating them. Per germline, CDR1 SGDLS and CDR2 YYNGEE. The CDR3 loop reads CASSVGGPPNTEAFF. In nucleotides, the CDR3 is TGTGCCAGCAGCGTCGGGGGTCCTCCGAACACTGAAGCTTTCTTT. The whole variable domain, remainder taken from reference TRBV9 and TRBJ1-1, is DSGVTQTPKHLITATGQRVTLRCSPRSGDLSVYWYQQSLDQGLQFLIQYYNGEERAKGNILERFSAQQFPDLHSELNLSSLELGDSALYFCASSVGGPPNTEAFFGQGTRLTVV.

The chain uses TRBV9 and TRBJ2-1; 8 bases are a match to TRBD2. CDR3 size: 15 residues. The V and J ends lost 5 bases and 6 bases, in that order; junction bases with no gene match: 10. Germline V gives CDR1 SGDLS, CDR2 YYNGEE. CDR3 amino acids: CASRASGGPGNEQFF. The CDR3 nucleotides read TGTGCCAGCAGAGCAAGCGGGGGCCCAGGCAATGAGCAGTTCTTC.

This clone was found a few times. CDR3 sequence reads: CATSDSGTGNGYTF. DNA of the CDR3: TGTGCCACCAGTGATTCCGGGACAGGGAACGGCTACACCTTC. The chain employs TRBV24-1 and TRBJ1-2; TRBD1 aligns across 9 bases. The V gene's germline CDR1 is KGHDR and CDR2 SFDVKD. The CDR3 spans 14 residues. V shed 2 bases, J shed 8 bases, and the junction held 5 bases outside the gene matches.

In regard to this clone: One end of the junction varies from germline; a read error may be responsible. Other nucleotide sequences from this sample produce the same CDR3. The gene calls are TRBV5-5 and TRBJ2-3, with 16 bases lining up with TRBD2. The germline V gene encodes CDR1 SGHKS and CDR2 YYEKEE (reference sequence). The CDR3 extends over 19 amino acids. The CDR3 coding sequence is TGTGCCCGCAGCGGGGGACTAGCGGGAGGGAGGGGGCTCACAGATACGCAGTATTTT. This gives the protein CARSGGLAGGRGLTDTQYF. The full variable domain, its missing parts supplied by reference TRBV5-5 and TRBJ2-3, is DAGVTQSPTHLIKTRGQQVTLRCSPISGHKSVSWYQQVLGQGPQFIFQYYEKEERGRGNFPDRFSARQFPNYSSELNVNALLLGDSALYLCARSGGLAGGRGLTDTQYFGPGTRLTVL.

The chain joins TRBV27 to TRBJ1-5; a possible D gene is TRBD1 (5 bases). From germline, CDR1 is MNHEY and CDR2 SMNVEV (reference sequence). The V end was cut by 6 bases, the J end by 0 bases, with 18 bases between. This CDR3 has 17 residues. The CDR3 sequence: CASSKIDSYFSNQPQHF. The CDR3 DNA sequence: TGTGCCAGCAGCAAAATTGACAGTTATTTTAGCAATCAGCCCCAGCATTTT.

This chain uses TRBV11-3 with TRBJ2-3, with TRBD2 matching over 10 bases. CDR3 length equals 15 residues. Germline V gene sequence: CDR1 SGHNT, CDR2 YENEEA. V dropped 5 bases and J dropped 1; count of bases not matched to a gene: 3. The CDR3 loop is CASSPGTSGTDTQYF. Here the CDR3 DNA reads TGTGCCAGCAGCCCCGGGACTAGCGGCACAGATACGCAGTATTTT.

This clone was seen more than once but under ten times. CDR3 sequence (DNA): TGTGCCAGCAGCCAACGAAGGGAGAGCATCGGCTCCTACGAGCAGTACTTC. It codes for CASSQRRESIGSYEQYF. The chain joins TRBV3-1 (or the pseudogene TRBV3-2) to TRBJ2-7, with D tentatively TRBD2 (5 bases). Trimming took 2 bases from V and 0 from J, leaving 17 bases between them. The CDR3 covers 17 residues. The germline CDR1 and CDR2 sequences are LGHDT and YNNKEL (reference sequence).

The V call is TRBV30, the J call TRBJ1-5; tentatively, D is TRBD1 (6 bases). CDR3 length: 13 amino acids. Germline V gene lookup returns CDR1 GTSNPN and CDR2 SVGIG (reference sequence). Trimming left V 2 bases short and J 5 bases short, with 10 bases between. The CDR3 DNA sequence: TGTGCCTGGAGTCTACAGGGAGATCAGCCCCAGCATTTT. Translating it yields CAWSLQGDQPQHF.

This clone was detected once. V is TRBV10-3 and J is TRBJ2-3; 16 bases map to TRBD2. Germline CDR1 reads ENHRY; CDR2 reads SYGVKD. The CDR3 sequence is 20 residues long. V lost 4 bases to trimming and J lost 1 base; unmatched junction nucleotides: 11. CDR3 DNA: TGTGCCATCAGTGTCCCTCCCGGGACTAGCGGGAGGGGGGGCACAGATACGCAGTATTTT. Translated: CAISVPPGTSGRGGTDTQYF.